Listed here are 8 T cell receptor beta chains from one sample, sequenced in a study of T cell responses to AZD1222 COVID-19 vaccine. Sequencing was performed with immunoSEQ multiplex PCR; in TCRdb, only in-frame clones are kept and a portion is missing. In the table there are some 150,000 clones, 90% to 95% of which are singletons. The specimen was peripheral blood, collected on day 0 of MenACWY control vaccination. The receptors shown here come from an adult in good health.

This chain connects TRBV29-1 to TRBJ2-1; 7 positions match TRBD2. Germline lookup yields CDR1 SQVTM and CDR2 ANQGSEA. J gave up 10 bases and V 3 bases, and 3 bases lay outside the gene matches. The CDR3 extends over 11 amino acids. The CDR3 reads CSVESGIEQFF. The DNA of the CDR3 is TGCAGCGTTGAGAGCGGGATCGAGCAGTTCTTC.

The V and J genes are TRBV7-2 and TRBJ2-5; D unresolved. Trimming left V 6 bases short and J 2 bases short, with 1 base between. CDR3 size: 10 residues. CDR1 and CDR2 (germline): SGHTA, FQGNSA. CDR3 in DNA: TGTGCCAGCAGTCAAGAGACCCAGTACTTC. It codes for CASSQETQYF.

This clone was counted once. The chain has TRBV10-3 and TRBJ1-1, with D perhaps TRBD1 (6 bases). Between the trimmed V and J ends, which lost 2 bases and 2 bases, there was a span of 9 bases. This CDR3 contains 14 residues. CDR1 and CDR2 from the germline V gene are ENHRY and SYGVKD. The CDR3 sequence: CAISERGGNTEAFF. The DNA for the CDR3 is TGTGCCATCAGTGAGCGGGGGGGCAACACTGAAGCTTTCTTT.

The chain joins TRBV7-6 to TRBJ2-6; D not certain. V lost 4 bases, J lost 0 bases, and 10 bases lay in between. From germline, CDR1 is SGHVS and CDR2 FNYEAQ. This CDR3 region has 16 residues. The CDR3 reads CASSYGRPSGANVLTF. CDR3 coding DNA: TGTGCCAGCAGCTACGGCAGACCCTCTGGGGCCAACGTCCTGACTTTC.

The chain couples TRBV4-2 to TRBJ2-5; D uncertain. This CDR3 comprises 15 residues. The V end was cut by 0 bases, the J end by 4 bases, with 12 bases between. CDR1 and CDR2 (germline): LGHNA, YNFKEQ. CDR3 nucleotide sequence: TGTGCCAGCAGCCAAGATAAGGGCGGAATAGAGACCCAGTACTTC. Protein: CASSQDKGGIETQYF.

The V gene is TRBV28, the J gene TRBJ1-6, with TRBD1 matching over 12 bases. V gave up 6 bases and J gave up 7 bases; unmatched junction bases: 7. The CDR3 is 16 amino acids. Germline V gene lookup returns CDR1 MDHEN and CDR2 SYDVKM. The CDR3 loop is CASSPGQGAGNSPLHF. As DNA, the CDR3 is TGTGCCAGCAGCCCGGGACAGGGGGCCGGGAATTCACCCCTCCACTTT.

As for this clone: The identical CDR3 is also encoded by other nucleotide sequences in the sample. This chain connects TRBV19 to TRBJ2-5; D not resolved. The CDR3 sequence is 13 residues long. CDR1 is LNHDA, CDR2 SQIVND, per germline (reference sequence). Trimming removed 3 bases at V and 1 base at J, with 6 bases between. CDR3 region: CASSIGSQETQYF. The CDR3 DNA is TGTGCCAGTAGTATCGGCAGCCAAGAGACCCAGTACTTC.

V is TRBV19 and J is TRBJ1-5, with D unclear. Germline V gene sequence: CDR1 LNHDA, CDR2 SQIVND (reference sequence). The CDR3 is made up of 14 amino acids. V lost 3 bases and J lost 4, with 10 bases in between. The CDR3 sequence: CASSIFWGNQPQHF. Written as DNA, the CDR3 is TGTGCCAGTAGTATTTTTTGGGGAAATCAGCCCCAGCATTTT.